What follows is one T cell receptor (beta chain) and its context. The PCR made use of 60 Vbeta and 13 Jbeta primers. The table came from immunoSEQ multiplex PCR; TCRdb's copy has only in-frame clones and leaves some out. The sample gives tens of thousands of clones, roughly 75% of which show up once; around 25% is in the top ten. The CDR3 length is 15 residues. Germline V CDR1 and CDR2: SEHNR, FQNEAQ (reference sequence). Trimming left V 1 base short and J 5 bases short, with 11 bases between. The source of the sample is a study of cytomegalovirus exposure and HLA in healthy donors. This sequence was found in a woman in her 40s in good health and CMV-seropositive. Sequenced: PBMCs. This chain joins TRBV7-9 and TRBJ1-4; no clear D gene. CDR3 in DNA: TGTGCCAGCAGCTTAGGGACTTCCTCCAATGAAAAACTGTTTTTT. Its translation: CASSLGTSSNEKLFF.